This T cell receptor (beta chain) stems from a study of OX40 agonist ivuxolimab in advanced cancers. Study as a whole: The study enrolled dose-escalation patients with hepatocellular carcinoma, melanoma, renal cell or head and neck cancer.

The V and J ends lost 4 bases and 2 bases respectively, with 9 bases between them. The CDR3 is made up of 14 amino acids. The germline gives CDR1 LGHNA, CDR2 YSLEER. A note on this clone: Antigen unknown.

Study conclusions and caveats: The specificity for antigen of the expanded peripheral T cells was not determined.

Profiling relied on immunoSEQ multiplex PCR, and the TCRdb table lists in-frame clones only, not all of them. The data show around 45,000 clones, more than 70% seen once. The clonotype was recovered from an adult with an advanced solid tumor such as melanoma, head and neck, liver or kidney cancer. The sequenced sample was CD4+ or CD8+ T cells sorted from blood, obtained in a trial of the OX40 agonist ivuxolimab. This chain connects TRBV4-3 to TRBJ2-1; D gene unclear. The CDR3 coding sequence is TGCGCCAGCAGCCCAACGACAACCTACAATGAGCAGTTCTTC. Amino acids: CASSPTTTYNEQFF.